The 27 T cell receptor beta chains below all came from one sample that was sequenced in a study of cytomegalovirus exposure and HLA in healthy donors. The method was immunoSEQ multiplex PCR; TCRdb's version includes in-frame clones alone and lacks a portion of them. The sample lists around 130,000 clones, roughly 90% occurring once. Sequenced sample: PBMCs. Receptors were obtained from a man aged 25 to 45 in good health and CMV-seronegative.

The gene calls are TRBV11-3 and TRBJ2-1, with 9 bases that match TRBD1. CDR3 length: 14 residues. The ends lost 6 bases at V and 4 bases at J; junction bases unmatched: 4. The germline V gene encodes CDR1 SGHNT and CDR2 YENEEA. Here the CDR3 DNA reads TGTGCCAGCAGTGCGGGACAGGGATACAATGAGCAGTTCTTC. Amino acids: CASSAGQGYNEQFF.

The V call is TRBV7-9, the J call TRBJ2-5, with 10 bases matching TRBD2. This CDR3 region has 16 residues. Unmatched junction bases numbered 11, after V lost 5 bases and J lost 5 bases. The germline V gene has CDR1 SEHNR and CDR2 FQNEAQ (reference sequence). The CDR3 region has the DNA TGTGCCAGCAGCCCCAAGAGCGGGGGGGCCGCCGAGACCCAGTACTTC. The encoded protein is CASSPKSGGAAETQYF.

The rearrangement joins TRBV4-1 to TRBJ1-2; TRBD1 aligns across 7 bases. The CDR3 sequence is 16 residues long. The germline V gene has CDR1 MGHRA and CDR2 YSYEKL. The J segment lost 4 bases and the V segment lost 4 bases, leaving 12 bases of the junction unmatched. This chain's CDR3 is CASSPNWAGQSYGYTF. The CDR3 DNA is TGCGCCAGCAGCCCGAATTGGGCGGGACAGAGCTATGGCTACACCTTC.

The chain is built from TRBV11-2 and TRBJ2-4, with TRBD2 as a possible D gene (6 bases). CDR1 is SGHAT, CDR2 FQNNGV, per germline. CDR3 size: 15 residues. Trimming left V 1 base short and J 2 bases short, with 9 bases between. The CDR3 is CASSLVGGSKNIQYF. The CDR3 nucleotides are TGTGCCAGCAGCTTAGTGGGGGGATCCAAAAACATTCAGTACTTC.

The CDR3 sequence is CASTLAGALTDTQYF. The CDR3 DNA is TGTGCCAGCACCCTAGCGGGGGCCCTCACAGATACGCAGTATTTT. The rearrangement joins TRBV5-8 to TRBJ2-3, with 10 bases lining up with TRBD2. The CDR3 is made up of 15 amino acids. Looked up from germline, CDR1 is SGHTS and CDR2 is YDEGEE. Trimming at V came to 6 bases and at J to 2 bases, leaving 6 bases not matched to a gene.

For the CDR3, the DNA is TGTGCCAGCAGCGTCGGCGGGCCCCTCCACACTGAAGCTTTCTTT. This gives the protein CASSVGGPLHTEAFF. The chain is built from TRBV9 and TRBJ1-1; D gene uncertain. V lost 2 bases and J 3 bases, leaving 14 bases between the germline ends. Germline CDR1 is SGDLS and CDR2 is YYNGEE. This CDR3 spans 15 amino acids.

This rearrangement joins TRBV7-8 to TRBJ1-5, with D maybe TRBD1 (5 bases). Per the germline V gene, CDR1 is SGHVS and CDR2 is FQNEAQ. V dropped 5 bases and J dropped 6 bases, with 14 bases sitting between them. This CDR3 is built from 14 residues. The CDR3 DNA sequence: TGTGCCAGCAGCGGGGGGTTGGATCCTCAGCCCCAGCATTTT. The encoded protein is CASSGGLDPQPQHF.

In nucleotides, the CDR3 is TGTGCCAGCAGCAAAGACGGGGCCGGGGAGCTGTTTTTT. Translation: CASSKDGAGELFF. The V call is TRBV7-6, the J call TRBJ2-2; tentatively, D is TRBD2 (5 bases). Trimming cost V 5 bases and J 6 bases, with 10 bases left between them. CDR1 SGHVS and CDR2 FNYEAQ come from the germline V gene. The CDR3 runs to 13 residues. Using reference TRBV7-6 and TRBJ2-2 for the parts outside the CDR3, the full variable domain is GAGVSQSPRYKVTKRGQDVALRCDPISGHVSLYWYRQALGQGPEFLTYFNYEAQQDKSGLPNDRFSAERPEGSISTLTIQRTEQRDSAMYRCASSKDGAGELFFGEGSRLTVL.

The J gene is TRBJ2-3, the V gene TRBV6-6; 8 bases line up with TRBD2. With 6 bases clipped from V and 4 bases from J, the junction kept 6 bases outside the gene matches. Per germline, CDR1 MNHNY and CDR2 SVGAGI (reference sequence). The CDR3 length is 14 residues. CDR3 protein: CASRRGGVSDTQYF. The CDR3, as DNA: TGTGCCAGCAGACGGGGGGGCGTGTCAGATACGCAGTATTTT.

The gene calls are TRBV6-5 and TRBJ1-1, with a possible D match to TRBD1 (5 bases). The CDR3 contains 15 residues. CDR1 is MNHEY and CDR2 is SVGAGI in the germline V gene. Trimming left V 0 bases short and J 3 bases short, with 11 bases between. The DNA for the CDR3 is TGTGCCAGCAGTTACTCGACTAGGGGAGACACTGAAGCTTTCTTT. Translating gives CASSYSTRGDTEAFF.

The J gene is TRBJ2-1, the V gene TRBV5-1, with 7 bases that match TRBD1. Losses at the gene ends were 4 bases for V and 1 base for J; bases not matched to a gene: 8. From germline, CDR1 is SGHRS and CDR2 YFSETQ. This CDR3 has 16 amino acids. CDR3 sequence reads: CASSDIDRASYNEQFF. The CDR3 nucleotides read TGCGCCAGCAGCGATATAGACAGGGCGTCCTACAATGAGCAGTTCTTC.

The CDR3 region is CASSTRATEAFF. In DNA form, the CDR3 reads TGTGCCAGCAGTACCAGGGCCACTGAAGCTTTCTTT. The chain joins TRBV6-1 to TRBJ1-1, with a weak D call TRBD1 (5 bases). Between the trimmed V and J ends, which lost 5 bases and 4 bases, there was a span of 8 bases. There are 12 residues in the CDR3. In germline, CDR1 is MNHNS, CDR2 SASEGT.

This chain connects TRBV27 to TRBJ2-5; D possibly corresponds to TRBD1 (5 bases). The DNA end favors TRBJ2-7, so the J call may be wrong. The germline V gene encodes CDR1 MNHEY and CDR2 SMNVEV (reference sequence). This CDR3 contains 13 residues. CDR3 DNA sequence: TGTGCCAGCGGGGCCACGAGCTCCTACGAGCAGTACTTC. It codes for CASGATSSYEQYF.

The CDR3, as DNA: TGTGCCAGCAGCCGGACAAGACAGATAGAGTGGTCACCCCTCCACTTT. It encodes CASSRTRQIEWSPLHF. The chain has TRBV5-5 and TRBJ1-6; TRBD1 is a possible D gene (5 bases). Germline V gene data show CDR1 as SGHKS and CDR2 as YYEKEE (reference sequence). The CDR3 covers 16 residues. The V gene lost 4 bases and the J gene lost 10 bases, with 21 bases spanning the gap. Full variable domain (missing parts from reference TRBV5-5 and TRBJ1-6): DAGVTQSPTHLIKTRGQQVTLRCSPISGHKSVSWYQQVLGQGPQFIFQYYEKEERGRGNFPDRFSARQFPNYSSELNVNALLLGDSALYLCASSRTRQIEWSPLHFGNGTRLTVT.

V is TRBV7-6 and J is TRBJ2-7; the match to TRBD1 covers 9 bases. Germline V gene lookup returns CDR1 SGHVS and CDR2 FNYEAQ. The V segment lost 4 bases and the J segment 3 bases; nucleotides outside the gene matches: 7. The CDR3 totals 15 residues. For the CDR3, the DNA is TGTGCCAGCAGCTCCGGACAGGGGAAAAACTACGAGCAGTACTTC. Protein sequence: CASSSGQGKNYEQYF.

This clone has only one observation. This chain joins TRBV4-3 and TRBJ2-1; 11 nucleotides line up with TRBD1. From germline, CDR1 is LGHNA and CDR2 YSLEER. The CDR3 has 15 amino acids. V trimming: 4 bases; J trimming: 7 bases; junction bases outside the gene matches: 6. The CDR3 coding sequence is TGCGCCAGCAGCCTAGGACAGGGGGCCGGGAATGAGCAGTTCTTC. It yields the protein CASSLGQGAGNEQFF.

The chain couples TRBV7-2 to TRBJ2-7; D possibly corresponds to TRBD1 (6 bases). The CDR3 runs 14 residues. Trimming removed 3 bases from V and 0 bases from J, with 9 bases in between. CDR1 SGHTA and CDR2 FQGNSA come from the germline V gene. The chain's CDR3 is CASSFQGSSYEQYF. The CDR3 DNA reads TGTGCCAGCAGCTTTCAGGGGAGCTCCTACGAGCAGTACTTC.

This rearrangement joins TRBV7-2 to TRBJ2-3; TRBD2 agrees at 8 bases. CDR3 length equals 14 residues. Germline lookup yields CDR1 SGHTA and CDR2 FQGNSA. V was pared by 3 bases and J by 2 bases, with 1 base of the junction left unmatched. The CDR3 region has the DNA TGTGCCAGCAGCTTCGGGGGGGCCACAGATACGCAGTATTTT. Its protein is CASSFGGATDTQYF.

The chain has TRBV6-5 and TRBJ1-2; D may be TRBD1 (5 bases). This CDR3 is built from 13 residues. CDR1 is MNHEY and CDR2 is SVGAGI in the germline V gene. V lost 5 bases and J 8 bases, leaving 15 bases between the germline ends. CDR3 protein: CASSRGPIGGYTF. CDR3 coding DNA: TGTGCCAGCAGTAGGGGTCCCATCGGGGGCTACACCTTC.

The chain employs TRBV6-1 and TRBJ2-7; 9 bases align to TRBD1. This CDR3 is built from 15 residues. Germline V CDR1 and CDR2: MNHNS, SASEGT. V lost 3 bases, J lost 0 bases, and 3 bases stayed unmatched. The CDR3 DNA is TGTGCCAGCAGTGATTGGACAGGGGCCTCCTACGAGCAGTACTTC. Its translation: CASSDWTGASYEQYF.

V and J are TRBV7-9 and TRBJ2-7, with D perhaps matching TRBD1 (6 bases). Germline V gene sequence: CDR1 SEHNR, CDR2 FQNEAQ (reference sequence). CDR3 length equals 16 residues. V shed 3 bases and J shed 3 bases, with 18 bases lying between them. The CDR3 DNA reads TGTGCCAGCAGCTTGACTGGCAGGGGCCACCGCTACGAGCAGTACTTC. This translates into CASSLTGRGHRYEQYF.

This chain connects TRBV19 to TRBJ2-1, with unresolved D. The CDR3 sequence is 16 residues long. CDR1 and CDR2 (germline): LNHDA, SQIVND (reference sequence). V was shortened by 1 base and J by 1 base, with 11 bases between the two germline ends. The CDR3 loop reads CASSIGAQNSYNEQFF. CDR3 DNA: TGTGCCAGTAGTATAGGGGCACAGAATTCCTACAATGAGCAGTTCTTC.

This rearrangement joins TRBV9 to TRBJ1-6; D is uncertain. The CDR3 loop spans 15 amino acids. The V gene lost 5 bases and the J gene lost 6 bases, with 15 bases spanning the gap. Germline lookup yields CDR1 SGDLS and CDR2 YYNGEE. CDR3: CASRENYGSNSPLHF. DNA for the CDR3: TGTGCCAGCAGGGAGAATTATGGTTCTAATTCACCCCTCCACTTT.

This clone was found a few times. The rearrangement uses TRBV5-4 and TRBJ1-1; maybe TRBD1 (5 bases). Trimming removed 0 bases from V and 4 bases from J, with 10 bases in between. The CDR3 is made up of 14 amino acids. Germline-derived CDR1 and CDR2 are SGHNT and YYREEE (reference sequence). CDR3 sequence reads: CASSLVGLSTEAFF. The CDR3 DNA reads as TGTGCCAGCAGCTTGGTGGGGCTAAGCACTGAAGCTTTCTTT.

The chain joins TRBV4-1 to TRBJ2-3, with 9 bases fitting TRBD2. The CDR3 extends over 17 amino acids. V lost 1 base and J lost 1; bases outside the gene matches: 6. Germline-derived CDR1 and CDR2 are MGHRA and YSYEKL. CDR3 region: CASSQGGQRGGTDTQYF. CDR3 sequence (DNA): TGCGCCAGCAGCCAAGGAGGTCAGCGGGGGGGCACAGATACGCAGTATTTT.

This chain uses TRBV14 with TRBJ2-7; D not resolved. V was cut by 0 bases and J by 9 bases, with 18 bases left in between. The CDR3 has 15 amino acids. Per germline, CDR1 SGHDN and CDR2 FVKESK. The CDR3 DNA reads TGTGCCAGCAGCCAAGATCCCCGCAGGTCCAACGGGCAGTACTTC. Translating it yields CASSQDPRRSNGQYF.

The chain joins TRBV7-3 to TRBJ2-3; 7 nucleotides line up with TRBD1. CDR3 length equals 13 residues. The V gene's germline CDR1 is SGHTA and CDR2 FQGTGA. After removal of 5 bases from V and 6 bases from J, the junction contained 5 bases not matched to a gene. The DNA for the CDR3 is TGTGCCAGCAGCCCGACAGGGTGGGATACGCAGTATTTT. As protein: CASSPTGWDTQYF.